This record concerns one TCR beta chain sequence. The antigen is not known. The data were taken from a study of cytomegalovirus exposure and HLA in healthy donors. Both 60 Vbeta primers and 13 Jbeta primers went into the PCR. As originally analysed: In a later analysis, approximately 73 million unique TCR beta chains included roughly 11 million shared by two or more donors. Generated by immunoSEQ multiplex PCR, the TCRdb table keeps only in-frame clones and is missing some. That table supplies the V and J calls and clone size; D and trimming were determined from the DNA. Of about 94,000 clones in the sample, roughly 80% were seen once. CDR3 size: 13 residues. Trimming cost V 8 bases and J 6 bases, with 16 bases left between them. Germline assignment: CDR1 SGHNT and CDR2 YENEEA. Broader study findings: Researchers reported from a later analysis that most CMV-associated TCR beta chains appeared HLA-restricted. Being indistinguishable, some V segments were excluded, TRBV6-2 and TRBV6-3 among them. In a later analysis, TCR beta V- and J-gene trimming was associated with a missense DCLRE1C variant.

The receptor was derived from a man aged 35 to 55 in good health and CMV-seropositive. V is TRBV11-3 and J is TRBJ1-1; unclear D gene. Sequenced: PBMCs. CDR3: CASGLTGKAEAFF. CDR3 sequence (DNA): TGTGCCAGCGGGCTGACGGGGAAGGCTGAAGCTTTCTTT.